Presented here are 19 T cell receptor beta chains from one specimen sequenced in a study of regulatory T cells in long-lasting Graves disease. Sample time point: newly diagnosed GD, antithyroid drugs for less than 3 months. PBMC-derived RNA was used for the TCR library. Relying on iRepertoire HTBI primers and Arm-PCR of CDR3 regions, the team built TCR beta libraries. TCRdb reprocessed the multiplex PCR reads with MiXCR, giving one entry per CDR3 protein. Of around 400,000 distinct CDR3 sequences listed, around 16% are singletons. The source was peripheral blood mononuclear cells (PBMCs), collected at new diagnosis, from a patient treated with antithyroid drugs. The receptors here all came from a female donor with Graves disease.

In nucleotides, the CDR3 is TGTGCCAGCAGCGTCCGACAGTCAAGGGTGTTTGATGAGCAGTTCTTC. Translating it yields CASSVRQSRVFDEQFF. J is TRBJ2-1 and V is TRBV7-6; D is possibly TRBD1 (5 bases). The CDR3 covers 16 residues. Per the germline V gene, CDR1 is SGHVS and CDR2 is FNYEAQ. V was clipped by 5 bases and J by 8 bases, with 22 bases between them.

This clonotype was seen a few times. Possible read error: a much larger clone is one base away. In DNA form, the CDR3 reads TGTGCCAGCATTCTTGACGAGGACAATGAGCAGCTCTTC. It is translated as CASILDEDNEQLF. The chain is built from TRBV2 and TRBJ2-1; D is possibly TRBD1 (5 bases). The CDR3 spans 13 residues. The germline CDR1 and CDR2 sequences are SNHLY and FYNNEI.

This clonotype was seen ten or more times. This chain connects TRBV20-1 to TRBJ2-7; tentatively, D is TRBD1 (6 bases). This CDR3 spans 13 amino acids. The germline gives CDR1 DFQATT, CDR2 SNEGSKA (reference sequence). Between the trimmed V and J ends, which lost 6 bases and 5 bases, there was a span of 17 bases. This chain's CDR3 is CSALRQKGDEQYF. The DNA of the CDR3 is TGCAGTGCCCTCCGACAAAAGGGGGACGAGCAGTACTTC.

Only a few counts were recorded for this clonotype. The chain has TRBV19 and TRBJ1-2, with D possibly TRBD1 on 6 matching bases. The V end lost 5 bases, the J end lost 6 bases, and 13 bases lay between the germline ends. The CDR3 contains 13 residues. CDR1 is LNHDA and CDR2 is SQIVND in the germline V gene (reference sequence). Here the CDR3 DNA reads TGTGCCAGTAGTCCAGGGGCGCCGGATGGCTACACCTTC. The encoded protein is CASSPGAPDGYTF.

This clonotype was recorded a few times. A much larger clone lies a single base off, so this may be a read error. The chain has TRBV10-3 and TRBJ1-1; D is perhaps TRBD1 (5 bases). CDR1 ENHRY and CDR2 SYGVKD come from the germline V gene. V lost 3 bases and J 2 bases, leaving 22 bases between the germline ends. The CDR3 contains 18 residues. CDR3 nucleotide sequence: TGTGCCATCAGTGACAGACCATTGGGAGGGGTCCTAAACACTGAAGCTTTCTTT. Translation gives CAISDRPLGGVLNTEAFF.

This clonotype has at least ten counts. The V and J genes are TRBV12-3 or TRBV12-4 and TRBJ2-7; TRBD2 agrees at 8 bases. The CDR3 is 13 amino acids. J gave up 6 bases and V 5 bases, and 6 bases lay outside the gene matches. In DNA, the CDR3 is TGTGCCAGCAGTATTAGCGGGATCGGCGAGCAGTACTTC. Its protein product is CASSISGIGEQYF.

V usage is TRBV29-1 and J usage is TRBJ2-2; tentatively, D is TRBD1 or TRBD2 (5 bases each). CDR1 and CDR2 (germline): SQVTM, ANQGSEA. V lost 4 bases and J lost 4, with 10 bases in between. The CDR3 extends over 13 amino acids. CDR3 region: CSVVVGATGELFF. The CDR3 coding sequence is TGCAGCGTTGTTGTCGGGGCCACCGGGGAGCTGTTTTTT.

Remarks on this clonotype: Since a much larger clone is just one base distant, this may be a read error. V gene TRBV7-9 combines with J gene TRBJ2-3; D is possibly TRBD1 (8 bases). The germline V gene encodes CDR1 SEHNR and CDR2 FQNEAQ (reference sequence). This CDR3 has 15 residues. V lost 4 bases and J 5 bases, leaving 16 bases between the germline ends. CDR3 coding DNA: TGTGCCAGCAGCTCCTCACAGGGGGGGGGAGATACGCAGTATTTT. Translating it yields CASSSSQGGGDTQYF.

The V call is TRBV28, the J call TRBJ1-5; 9 bases align to TRBD1. Trimming at V came to 8 bases and at J to 6 bases, leaving 8 bases not matched to a gene. This CDR3 is 14 amino acids long. The germline gives CDR1 MDHEN, CDR2 SYDVKM. DNA of the CDR3: TGTGCCAGCGTGAAAACAGGGGGCATTCAGCCCCAGCATTTT. It specifies CASVKTGGIQPQHF.

The genes are TRBV12-3 or TRBV12-4 and TRBJ1-5; D is ambiguous. CDR3 length: 12 amino acids. V lost 6 bases and J 6 bases, leaving 9 bases between the germline ends. This CDR3 reads CASSSRIQPQHF. The CDR3 DNA reads TGTGCCAGCAGCTCTAGGATTCAGCCCCAGCATTTT.

On this clonotype: A read error is likely here: a far larger clone is one base away. This chain joins TRBV6-2 or TRBV6-3 and TRBJ2-5; 7 bases fit TRBD2. The CDR3 loop spans 14 amino acids. V lost 6 bases to trimming and J lost 5 bases; unmatched junction nucleotides: 9. Germline V lookup: CDR1 MNHEY, CDR2 SVGEGT. CDR3 sequence (DNA): TGTGCCAGCAGCCCGGCGGGAGAAGCCGAGACCCAGTACTTC. It encodes CASSPAGEAETQYF.

This clonotype showed up many times. The V gene is TRBV5-5, the J gene TRBJ1-2; no reliable D call. Germline CDR1 SGHKS, CDR2 YYEKEE (reference sequence). V lost 4 bases and J lost 3, with 13 bases in between. The CDR3 totals 14 residues. In nucleotides, the CDR3 is TGTGCCAGCAGCGCCCGACTAGGAGACTATGGCTACACCTTC. Amino acids: CASSARLGDYGYTF.

This clonotype was detected only a few times. V usage is TRBV20-1 and J usage is TRBJ1-1; 7 nucleotides line up with TRBD1. The germline CDR1 and CDR2 sequences are DFQATT and SNEGSKA (reference sequence). The CDR3 extends over 13 amino acids. The V and J ends lost 3 bases and 7 bases, in that order; junction bases with no gene match: 8. CDR3 residues: CSASETGYSEAFF. The CDR3 DNA follows: TGCAGTGCTAGTGAGACAGGGTACAGTGAAGCTTTCTTT.

The chain recombines TRBV9 with TRBJ2-3, with TRBD2 matching over 10 bases. Germline values: CDR1 SGDLS, CDR2 YYNGEE. This CDR3 has 16 residues. V was pared by 0 bases and J by 10 bases, with 11 bases of the junction left unmatched. The CDR3 nucleotides read TGTGCCAGCAGCGTAGCACTAGCGGGGTATTTGGATGCGCAGTATTTT. Translation: CASSVALAGYLDAQYF.

In the case of this clonotype: A much bigger clone sits one base away, suggesting this may be a read error. The chain uses TRBV7-8 and TRBJ2-5; TRBD1 agrees at 9 bases. The CDR3 has 15 residues. The germline V gene encodes CDR1 SGHVS and CDR2 FQNEAQ. CDR3 protein: CAGSTAGTGKETQCF. CDR3 in DNA: TGTGCCGGATCGACCGCCGGGACAGGGAAAGAGACCCAGTGCTTC.

This clonotype was picked up many times. V usage is TRBV5-6 and J usage is TRBJ2-7; perhaps D is TRBD1 or TRBD2 (5 bases each). This CDR3 has 15 residues. Trimming took 4 bases from V and 0 from J, leaving 14 bases between them. The V gene's germline CDR1 is SGHDT and CDR2 YYEEEE. The CDR3 sequence: CASSPGPGGSYEQYF. As DNA, the CDR3 is TGTGCCAGCAGCCCGGGACCTGGCGGCTCCTACGAGCAGTACTTC.

This clonotype was observed many times. The chain couples TRBV28 to TRBJ2-7; 7 bases are a match to TRBD1. The CDR3 is 15 amino acids. Unmatched junction bases numbered 7, after V lost 5 bases and J lost 0 bases. Germline-derived CDR1 and CDR2 are MDHEN and SYDVKM. The CDR3 DNA reads TGTGCCAGCAGTACTCTCAGGGGGTACTCCTACGAGCAGTACTTC. Its protein product is CASSTLRGYSYEQYF.

This clonotype has at least ten counts. V gene TRBV2 combines with J gene TRBJ1-5; D possibly corresponds to TRBD1 (6 bases). CDR1 SNHLY and CDR2 FYNNEI come from the germline V gene. Trimming shortened V by 6 bases and J by 6 bases, and 18 bases separated the two germline ends. CDR3 length equals 15 residues. CDR3 bases: TGTGCCAGCAGAGACGGGGCAGGGGCAGTTCAGCCCCAGCATTTT. Protein: CASRDGAGAVQPQHF.

This clonotype showed up just a few times. The chain is built from TRBV6-1 and TRBJ2-3; 8 bases fit TRBD2. V gave up 9 bases and J gave up 3 bases; unmatched junction bases: 14. The CDR3 is 16 amino acids. CDR1 and CDR2 (germline): MNHNS, SASEGT. CDR3 sequence: CASQKHSGKETDTQYF. CDR3 in DNA: TGTGCCAGTCAGAAACATAGCGGGAAGGAGACAGATACGCAGTATTTT.